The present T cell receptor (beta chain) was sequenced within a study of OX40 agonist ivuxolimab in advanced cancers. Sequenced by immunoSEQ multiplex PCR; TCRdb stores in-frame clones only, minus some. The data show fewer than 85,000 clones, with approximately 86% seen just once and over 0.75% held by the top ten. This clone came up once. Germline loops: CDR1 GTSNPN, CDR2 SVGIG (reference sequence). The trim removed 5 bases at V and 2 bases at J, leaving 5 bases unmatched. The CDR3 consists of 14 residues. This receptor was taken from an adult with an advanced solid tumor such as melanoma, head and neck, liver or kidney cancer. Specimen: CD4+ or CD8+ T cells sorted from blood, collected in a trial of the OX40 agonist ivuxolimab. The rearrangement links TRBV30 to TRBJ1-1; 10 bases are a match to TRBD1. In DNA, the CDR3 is TGTGCCTGGGGACAGGGGGAATTAAACACTGAAGCTTTCTTT. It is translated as CAWGQGELNTEAFF. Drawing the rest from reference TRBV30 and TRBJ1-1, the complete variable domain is SQTIHQWPATLVQPVGSPLSLECTVEGTSNPNLYWYRQAAGRGLQLLFYSVGIGQISSEVPQNLSASRPQDRQFILSSKKLLLSDSGFYLCAWGQGELNTEAFFGQGTRLTVV.